This TCR beta chain comes out of a study of blood T cell repertoires in COVID-19. Study summary: The samples span acute and convalescent COVID-19 from the United States, Italy and Spain.

V lost 6 bases, J lost 1 base, and 12 bases lay in between. This CDR3 comprises 14 residues. Looked up from germline, CDR1 is LNHDA and CDR2 is SQIVND (reference sequence). Profiled with immunoSEQ multiplex PCR; TCRdb holds only in-frame clones, not every one. The repertoire holds nearly 250,000 clones, with 86% as singletons. The source is an elderly woman with COVID-19, enrolled during active disease. V usage is TRBV19 and J usage is TRBJ1-1, with a weak D call TRBD1 (5 bases). The specimen was peripheral blood. Here the CDR3 DNA reads TGTGCCAGTAGCCTCAGGCAGGGGAACACTGAAGCTTTCTTT. Its translation is CASSLRQGNTEAFF.